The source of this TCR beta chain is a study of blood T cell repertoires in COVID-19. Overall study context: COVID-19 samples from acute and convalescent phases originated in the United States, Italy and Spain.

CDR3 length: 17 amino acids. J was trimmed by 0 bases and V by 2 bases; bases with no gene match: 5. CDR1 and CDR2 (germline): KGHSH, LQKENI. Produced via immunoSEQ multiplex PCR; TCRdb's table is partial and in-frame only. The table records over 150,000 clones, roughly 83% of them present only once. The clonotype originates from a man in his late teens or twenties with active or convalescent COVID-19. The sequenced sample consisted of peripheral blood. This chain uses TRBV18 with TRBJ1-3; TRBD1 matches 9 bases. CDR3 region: CASSPLDRGDSGNTIYF. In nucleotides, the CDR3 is TGTGCCAGCTCACCATTGGACAGGGGCGACTCTGGAAACACCATATATTTT.